Listed below are T cell receptor beta chains from one sample, sequenced in a study of PD-1 blockade in classical Hodgkin lymphoma. The repertoire was sequenced with immunoSEQ multiplex PCR; TCRdb's copy has only in-frame clones and lacks some. The sample contains more than 45,000 clones, around 72% of which appear only once. Sequenced material: peripheral blood mononuclear cells (PBMCs), taken at baseline. The source of these receptors is a human donor with classical Hodgkin lymphoma. Each CDR3 is given with its conserved first and last residue. Each record gives: V gene, clone size, J gene, D gene, CDR3 length, CDR3 DNA, CDR3 protein. A D gene is named only where the DNA matches it firmly. Expanded clones are given a class, and other clones once, few, many or no size at all.

TRBV7-6,few,TRBJ2-5,NA,18,TGTGCCAGCAGCCAACGTCGGGACGGTGAGATGTACCAAGAGACCCAGTACTTC,CASSQRRDGEMYQETQYF
TRBV4-2,NA,TRBJ2-1,NA,15,TGTGCCAGCAGCCAAGATGGCAGCTCCTACAATGAGCAGTTCTTC,CASSQDGSSYNEQFF
TRBV27,NA,TRBJ1-1,NA,14,TGTGCCAGCGCCAAAGGACAATGGAACACTGAAGCTTTCTTT,CASAKGQWNTEAFF
TRBV27,NA,TRBJ2-3,TRBD1,16,TGTGCCAGCAGTTTTATCGGACAGGGGGGGACAGATACGCAGTATTTT,CASSFIGQGGTDTQYF
TRBV29-1,NA,TRBJ1-1,NA,17,TGCAGCGTTGGGGGGCGGGGGAGGACGGCGATGAACACTGAAGCTTTCTTT,CSVGGRGRTAMNTEAFF
TRBV28,NA,TRBJ2-7,NA,13,TGTGCCAGCAGTTTAAATCCCACGGTCGAGCAGTACTTC,CASSLNPTVEQYF
TRBV6-1,NA,TRBJ1-2,TRBD1,15,TGTGCCAGCAGTCCCCGACAGGGGGCTATCGACGGCTACACCTTC,CASSPRQGAIDGYTF
TRBV19,NA,TRBJ2-1,TRBD1,15,TGTGCCAGTAGTTTGTACAGGGGATCGAAGTCTGAGCAGTTCTTC,CASSLYRGSKSEQFF
TRBV7-2,NA,TRBJ1-2,TRBD1,14,TGTGCCAGCAGCCACTCCGGACAGGGGAGCGGCTACACCTTC,CASSHSGQGSGYTF
TRBV9,NA,TRBJ2-2,TRBD1,15,TGTGCCAGCAGCGCATCACAGGGGGCGGCCGGGGAGCTGTTTTTT,CASSASQGAAGELFF
TRBV6-5,NA,TRBJ2-1,NA,12,TGTGCCAGCAGTTCCGGGGCCAATGAGCAGTTCTTC,CASSSGANEQFF
TRBV4-1,NA,TRBJ2-1,NA,13,TGCGCCAGCAGCCAAGATTCGGCTGACGAGCAGTTCTTC,CASSQDSADEQFF
TRBV28,NA,TRBJ1-6,NA,14,TGTGCCAGCAGTTTAATGGGAATTGGTCCACCCCTCCACTTT,CASSLMGIGPPLHF
TRBV7-7,NA,TRBJ1-1,NA,13,TGTGCTAGCAGCTTAGAACGTAACACTGAAGCTTTCTTT,CASSLERNTEAFF